This T cell receptor (beta chain) was identified in a study of beta chain features in type 1 diabetes. Study-level points and caveats: The naive, central memory and Treg TCRB repertoires of patients appeared to be more similar to one another than those of healthy donors. In type 1 diabetes patients, VDJ junctions had fewer insertions; deletions at these junctions were more frequent.

As every portion of the isolated RNA was reverse transcribed, the sequencing read expressed TCRB transcripts. It was found that naive, central memory and regulatory T cell samples averaged about 4 million reads. The repertoire was sequenced with immunoSEQ multiplex PCR; TCRdb's copy has only in-frame clones and lacks some. Of 970,000 or so clones listed, around a sixth are singletons. For this clone: No antigen is known for it.

Trimming left V 4 bases short and J 3 bases short, with 13 bases between. Germline V gene sequence: CDR1 MNHEY, CDR2 SMNVEV (reference sequence). The CDR3 runs 14 residues. V usage is TRBV27 and J usage is TRBJ2-7; tentatively, D is TRBD1 or TRBD2 (5 bases each). The source of this sequence is a woman under 30 in good health. The specimen sequenced was naive CD4+ T cells from blood. CDR3 sequence reads: CASSYTGLLYEQYF. CDR3 coding DNA: TGTGCCAGCAGTTATACGGGGCTCCTCTACGAGCAGTACTTC.